What follows is one T cell receptor beta chain and its context. An end of the junction does not agree with germline; a read error may underlie this. The record originates from a study of T cells in Graves' hyperthyroidism and ophthalmopathy. Study as a whole: Prior to any treatment, at the point of initial diagnosis, peripheral blood was collected.

The investigators amplified TCR beta CDR3 regions from RNA transcripts. HTBI primers were used for first-round RT-PCR of the TCR CDR3. MiXCR was run by TCRdb on the multiplex PCR reads, yielding one entry per CDR3 protein. The sample includes under 750,000 distinct CDR3 sequences, around 20% of them seen just once. From germline, CDR1 is SGHTS and CDR2 YDEGEE. The CDR3 sequence is 14 residues long. Cells are PBMCs isolated from roughly 9.3 ml of fresh blood. The clonotype originates from a woman aged 50 to 65 with Graves' hyperthyroidism that later progressed to Graves' ophthalmopathy. This chain uses TRBV5-8 with TRBJ2-7; 7 bases match TRBD1. Sequenced: blood. CDR3 protein: CVSSPGQSTYEQYF. CDR3 nucleotide sequence: TGTGTCAGCAGTCCGGGACAGAGTACCTACGAGCAGTACTTC.